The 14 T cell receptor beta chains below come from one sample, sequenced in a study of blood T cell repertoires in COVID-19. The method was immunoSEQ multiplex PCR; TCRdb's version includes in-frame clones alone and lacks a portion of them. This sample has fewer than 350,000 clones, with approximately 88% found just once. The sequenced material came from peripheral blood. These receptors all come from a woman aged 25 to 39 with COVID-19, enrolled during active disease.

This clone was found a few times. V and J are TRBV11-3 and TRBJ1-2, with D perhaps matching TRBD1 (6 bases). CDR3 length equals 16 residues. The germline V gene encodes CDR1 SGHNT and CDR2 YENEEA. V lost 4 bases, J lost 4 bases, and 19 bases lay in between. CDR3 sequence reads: CASSSTGTTSSYGYTF. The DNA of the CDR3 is TGTGCCAGCAGCTCAACCGGGACAACCTCTAGCTATGGCTACACCTTC.

CDR3 region: CASSMDRSYEQYF. CDR3 nucleotide sequence: TGTGCCAGTAGCATGGACAGGTCATACGAGCAGTACTTC. The V call is TRBV19, the J call TRBJ2-7; 7 nucleotides agree with TRBD1. The CDR3 extends over 13 amino acids. The V gene end was trimmed by 6 bases and the J gene end by 4 bases; junction bases not matched to a gene: 6. Germline V lookup: CDR1 LNHDA, CDR2 SQIVND (reference sequence).

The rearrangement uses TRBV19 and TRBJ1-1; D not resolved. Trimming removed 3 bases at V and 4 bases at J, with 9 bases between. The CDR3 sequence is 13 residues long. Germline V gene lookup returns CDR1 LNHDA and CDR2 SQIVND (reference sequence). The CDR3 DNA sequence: TGTGCCAGTAGTATTGGTGTCGGCACTGAAGCTTTCTTT. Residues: CASSIGVGTEAFF.

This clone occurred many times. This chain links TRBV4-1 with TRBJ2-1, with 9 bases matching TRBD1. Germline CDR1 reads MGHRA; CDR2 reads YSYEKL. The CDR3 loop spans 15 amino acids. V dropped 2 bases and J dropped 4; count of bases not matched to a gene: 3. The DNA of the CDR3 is TGCGCCAGCAGCCAAACGGGACAGGGATACAATGAGCAGTTCTTC. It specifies CASSQTGQGYNEQFF.

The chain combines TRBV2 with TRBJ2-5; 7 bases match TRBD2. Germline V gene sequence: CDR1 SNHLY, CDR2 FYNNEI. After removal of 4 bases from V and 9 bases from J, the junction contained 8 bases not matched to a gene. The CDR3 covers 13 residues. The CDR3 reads CASSGGGGVAQYF. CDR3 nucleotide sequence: TGTGCCAGCAGTGGGGGGGGTGGCGTGGCCCAGTACTTC.

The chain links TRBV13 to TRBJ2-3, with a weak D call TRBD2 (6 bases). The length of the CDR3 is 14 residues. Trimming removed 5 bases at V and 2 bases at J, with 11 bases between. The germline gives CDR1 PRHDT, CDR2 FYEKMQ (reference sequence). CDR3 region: CASSRAGPTDTQYF. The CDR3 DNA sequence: TGTGCCAGCAGCCGGGCGGGGCCCACAGATACGCAGTATTTT. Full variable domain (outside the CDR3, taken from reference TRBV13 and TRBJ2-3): AAGVIQSPRHLIKEKRETATLKCYPIPRHDTVYWYQQGPGQDPQFLISFYEKMQSDKGSIPDRFSAQQFSDYHSELNMSSLELGDSALYFCASSRAGPTDTQYFGPGTRLTVL.

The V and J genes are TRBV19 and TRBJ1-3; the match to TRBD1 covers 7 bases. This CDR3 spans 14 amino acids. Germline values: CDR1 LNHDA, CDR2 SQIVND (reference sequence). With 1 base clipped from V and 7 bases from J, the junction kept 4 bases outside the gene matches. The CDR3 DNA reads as TGTGCCAGTAGTATAGCCGCCAGGGGGAACACCATATATTTT. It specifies CASSIAARGNTIYF.

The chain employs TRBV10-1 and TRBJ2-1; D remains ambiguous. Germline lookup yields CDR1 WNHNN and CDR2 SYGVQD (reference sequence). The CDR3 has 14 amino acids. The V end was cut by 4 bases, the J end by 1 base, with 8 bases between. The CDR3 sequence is CASSGSGSYNEQFF. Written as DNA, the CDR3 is TGCGCCAGCAGTGGATCCGGGTCCTACAATGAGCAGTTCTTC.

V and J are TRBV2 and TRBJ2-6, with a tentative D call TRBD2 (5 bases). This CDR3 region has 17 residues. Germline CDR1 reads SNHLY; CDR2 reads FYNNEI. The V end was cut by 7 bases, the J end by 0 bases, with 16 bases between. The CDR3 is CASTLNTGSSGANVLTF. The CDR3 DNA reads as TGTGCCAGCACCTTGAATACGGGATCCTCTGGGGCCAACGTCCTGACTTTC. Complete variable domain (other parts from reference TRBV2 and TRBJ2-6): EPEVTQTPSHQVTQMGQEVILRCVPISNHLYFYWYRQILGQKVEFLVSFYNNEISEKSEIFDDQFSVERPDGSNFTLKIRSTKLEDSAMYFCASTLNTGSSGANVLTFGAGSRLTVL.

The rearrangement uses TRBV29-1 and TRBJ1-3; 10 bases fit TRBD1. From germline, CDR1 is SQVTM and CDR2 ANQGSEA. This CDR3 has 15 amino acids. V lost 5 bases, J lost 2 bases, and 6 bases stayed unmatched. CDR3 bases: TGCAGCGTTCAAAGGGGGACAGGGGCTGGAAACACCATATATTTT. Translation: CSVQRGTGAGNTIYF.

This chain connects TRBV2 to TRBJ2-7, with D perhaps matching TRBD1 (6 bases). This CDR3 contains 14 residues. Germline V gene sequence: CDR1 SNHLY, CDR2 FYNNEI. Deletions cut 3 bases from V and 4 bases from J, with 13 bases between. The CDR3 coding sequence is TGTGCCAGCAGTGAGGGTCGGACAGTGTACGAGCAGTACGTC. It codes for CASSEGRTVYEQYV.

The CDR3 DNA follows: TGTGCCAGCAGCCCTGGCCTCGGGACAGGAAGTGGCTACACCTTC. It yields the protein CASSPGLGTGSGYTF. The gene calls are TRBV3-1 (or the pseudogene TRBV3-2) and TRBJ1-2, with 8 nucleotides matching TRBD1. The germline V gene encodes CDR1 LGHDT and CDR2 YNNKEL (reference sequence). The CDR3 contains 15 residues. Trimming cost V 4 bases and J 7 bases; bases outside gene matches: 11.

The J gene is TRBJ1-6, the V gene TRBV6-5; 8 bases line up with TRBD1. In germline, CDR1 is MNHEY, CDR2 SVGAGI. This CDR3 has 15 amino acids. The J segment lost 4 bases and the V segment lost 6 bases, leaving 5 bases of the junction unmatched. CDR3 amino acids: CASRTGQGYNSPLHF. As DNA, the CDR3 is TGTGCCAGCAGAACCGGACAGGGATATAATTCACCCCTCCACTTT.

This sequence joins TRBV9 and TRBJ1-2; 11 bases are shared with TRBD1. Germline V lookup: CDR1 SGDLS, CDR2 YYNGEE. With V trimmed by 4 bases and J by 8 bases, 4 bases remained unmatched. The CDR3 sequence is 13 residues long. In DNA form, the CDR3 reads TGTGCCAGCAGCCGGGACAGGGGGGACGGCTACACCTTC. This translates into CASSRDRGDGYTF.